This T cell receptor (beta chain) was profiled in a study of human T cells and chemical hapten exposure. Background on the study: DPC 0.01% went on the upper back by patch test, with reading at 6 days. Study observations and caveats: Expanded TCRs were compared with controls, and the expanded TCRs formed significantly more large CDR3 similarity clusters.

Germline CDR1 SEHNR, CDR2 FQNEAQ (reference sequence). V shed 5 bases, J shed 4 bases, and the junction held 10 bases outside the gene matches. The CDR3 runs 17 residues. Noted time point: pre-sensitization, week 0. Treatment of the sample: therapeutic diphenylcyclopropenone sensitization with weekly scalp DPC. TCRdb recomputed calls from the RACE reads with MiXCR, one row per CDR3 protein. This sample has more than 55,000 distinct CDR3 sequences, with about 11% found just once. This clonotype showed up many times. Its cognate antigen is unknown. This specimen consisted of whole blood, obtained in connection with sensitization to the hapten diphenylcyclopropenone (DPC). The source is a woman in her thirties or forties with alopecia areata. Some clones in this sample may be carry-over from other donors' samples. The genes are TRBV7-9 and TRBJ2-5; TRBD2 matches at 13 bases. The CDR3 region is CASSQDTSGRAGETQYF. The CDR3 coding sequence is TGTGCCAGCAGCCAGGACACTAGCGGGAGGGCTGGAGAGACCCAGTACTTC.